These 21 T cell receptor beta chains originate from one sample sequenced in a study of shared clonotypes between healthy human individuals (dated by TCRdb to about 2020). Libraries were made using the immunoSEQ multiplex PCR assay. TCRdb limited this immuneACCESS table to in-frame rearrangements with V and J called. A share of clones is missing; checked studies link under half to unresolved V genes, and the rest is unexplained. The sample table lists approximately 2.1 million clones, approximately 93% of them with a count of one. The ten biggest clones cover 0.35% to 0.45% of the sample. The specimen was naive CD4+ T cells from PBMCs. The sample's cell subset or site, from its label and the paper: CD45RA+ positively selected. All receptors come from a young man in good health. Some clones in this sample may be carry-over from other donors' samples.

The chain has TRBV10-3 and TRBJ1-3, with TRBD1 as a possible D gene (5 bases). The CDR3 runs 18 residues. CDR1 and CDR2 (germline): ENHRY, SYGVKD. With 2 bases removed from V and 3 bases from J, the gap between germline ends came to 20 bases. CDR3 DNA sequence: TGTGCCATCAGTGAGATTTCGGGACGGCCGACCGGTGGAAACACCATATATTTT. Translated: CAISEISGRPTGGNTIYF.

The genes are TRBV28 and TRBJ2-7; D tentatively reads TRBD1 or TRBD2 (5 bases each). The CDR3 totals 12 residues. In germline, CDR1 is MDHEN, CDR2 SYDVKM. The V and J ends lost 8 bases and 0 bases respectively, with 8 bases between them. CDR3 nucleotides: TGTGCCAGCCAGGGACGCTCCTACGAGCAGTACTTC. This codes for CASQGRSYEQYF. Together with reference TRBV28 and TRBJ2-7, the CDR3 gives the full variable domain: DVKVTQSSRYLVKRTGEKVFLECVQDMDHENMFWYRQDPGLGLRLIYFSYDVKMKEKGDIPEGYSVSREKKERFSLILESASTNQTSMYLCASQGRSYEQYFGPGTRLTVT.

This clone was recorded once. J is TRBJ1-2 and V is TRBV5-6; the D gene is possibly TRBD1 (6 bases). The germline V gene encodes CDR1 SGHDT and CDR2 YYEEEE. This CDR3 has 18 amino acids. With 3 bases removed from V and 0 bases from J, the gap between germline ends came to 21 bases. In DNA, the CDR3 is TGTGCCAGCAGCTCGCCCCCCATCGGACAGATCGCTAACTATGGCTACACCTTC. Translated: CASSSPPIGQIANYGYTF.

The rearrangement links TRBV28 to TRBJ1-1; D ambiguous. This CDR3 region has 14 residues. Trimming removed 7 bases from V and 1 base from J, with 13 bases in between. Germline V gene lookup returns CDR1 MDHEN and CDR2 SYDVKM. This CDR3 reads CASTYPSKNTEAFF. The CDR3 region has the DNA TGTGCCAGCACCTACCCAAGCAAGAACACTGAAGCTTTCTTT.

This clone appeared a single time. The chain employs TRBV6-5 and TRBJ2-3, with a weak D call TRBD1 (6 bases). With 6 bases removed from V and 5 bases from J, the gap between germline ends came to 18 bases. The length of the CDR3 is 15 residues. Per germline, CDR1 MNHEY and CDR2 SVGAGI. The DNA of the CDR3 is TGTGCCAGCAGGCCGCCCCCAGGGGCGGTAGATACGCAGTATTTT. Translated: CASRPPPGAVDTQYF.

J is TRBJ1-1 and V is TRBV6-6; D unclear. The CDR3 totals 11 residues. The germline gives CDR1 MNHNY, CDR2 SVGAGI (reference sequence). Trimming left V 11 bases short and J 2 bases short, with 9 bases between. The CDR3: CAVEGNTEAFF. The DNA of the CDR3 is TGTGCCGTGGAGGGAAACACTGAAGCTTTCTTT.

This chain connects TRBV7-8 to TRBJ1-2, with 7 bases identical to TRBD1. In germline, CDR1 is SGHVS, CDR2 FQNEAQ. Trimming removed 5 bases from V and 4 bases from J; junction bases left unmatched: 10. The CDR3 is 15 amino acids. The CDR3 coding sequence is TGTGCCAGCAGCGCGTACAGGGGAGGAAGCTATGGCTACACCTTC. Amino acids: CASSAYRGGSYGYTF.

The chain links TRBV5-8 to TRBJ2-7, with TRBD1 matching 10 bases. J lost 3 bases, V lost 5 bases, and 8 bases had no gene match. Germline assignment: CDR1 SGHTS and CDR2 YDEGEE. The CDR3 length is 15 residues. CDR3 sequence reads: CASRKPGQGFYEQYF. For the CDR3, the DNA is TGTGCCAGCAGGAAACCGGGACAGGGGTTCTACGAGCAGTACTTC.

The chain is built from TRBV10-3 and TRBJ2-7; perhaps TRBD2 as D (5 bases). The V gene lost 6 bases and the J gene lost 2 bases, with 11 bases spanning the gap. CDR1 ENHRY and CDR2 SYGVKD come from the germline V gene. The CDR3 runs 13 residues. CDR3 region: CAIRGSGTYEQYF. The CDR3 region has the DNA TGTGCCATCAGAGGGAGCGGCACCTACGAGCAGTACTTC.

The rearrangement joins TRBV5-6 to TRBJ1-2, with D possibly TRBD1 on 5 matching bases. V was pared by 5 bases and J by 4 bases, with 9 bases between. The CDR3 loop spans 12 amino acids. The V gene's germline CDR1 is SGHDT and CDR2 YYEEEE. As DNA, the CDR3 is TGTGCCAGCAGAGGGGTAACCTATGGCTACACCTTC. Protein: CASRGVTYGYTF.

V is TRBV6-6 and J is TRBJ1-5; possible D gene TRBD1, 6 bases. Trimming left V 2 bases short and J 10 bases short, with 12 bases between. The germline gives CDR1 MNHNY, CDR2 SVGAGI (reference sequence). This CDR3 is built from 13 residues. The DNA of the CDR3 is TGTGCCAGCAGTTACCGTAACAGGGAACCCCAGCATTTT. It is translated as CASSYRNREPQHF.

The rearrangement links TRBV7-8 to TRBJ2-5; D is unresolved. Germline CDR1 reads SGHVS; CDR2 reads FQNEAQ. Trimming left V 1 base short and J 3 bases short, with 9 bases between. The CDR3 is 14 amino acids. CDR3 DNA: TGTGCCAGCAGCTTAGGTAGTGGGGAAGAGACCCAGTACTTC. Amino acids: CASSLGSGEETQYF.

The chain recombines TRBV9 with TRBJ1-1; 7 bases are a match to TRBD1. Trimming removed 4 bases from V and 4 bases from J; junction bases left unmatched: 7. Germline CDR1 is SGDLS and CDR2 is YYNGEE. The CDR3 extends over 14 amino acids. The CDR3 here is CASSPTPGGTEAFF. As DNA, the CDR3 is TGTGCCAGCAGCCCGACTCCAGGGGGCACTGAAGCTTTCTTT.

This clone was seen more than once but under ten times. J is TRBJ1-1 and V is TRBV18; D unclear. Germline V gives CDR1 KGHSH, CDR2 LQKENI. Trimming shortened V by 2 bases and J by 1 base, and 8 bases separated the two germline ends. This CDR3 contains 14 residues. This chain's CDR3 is CASSPAHTNTEAFF. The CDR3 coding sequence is TGTGCCAGCTCACCAGCCCACACGAACACTGAAGCTTTCTTT.

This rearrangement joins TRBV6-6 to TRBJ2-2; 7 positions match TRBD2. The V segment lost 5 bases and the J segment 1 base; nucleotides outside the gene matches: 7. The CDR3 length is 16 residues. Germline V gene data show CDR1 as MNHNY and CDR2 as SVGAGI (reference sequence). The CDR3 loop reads CASSRSGVKNTGELFF. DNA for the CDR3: TGTGCCAGCAGTAGGAGCGGGGTGAAGAACACCGGGGAGCTGTTTTTT.

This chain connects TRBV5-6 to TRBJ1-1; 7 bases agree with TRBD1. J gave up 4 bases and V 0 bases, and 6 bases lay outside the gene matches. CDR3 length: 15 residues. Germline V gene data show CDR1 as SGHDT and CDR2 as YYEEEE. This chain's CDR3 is CASSLVGRGSTEAFF. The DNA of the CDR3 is TGTGCCAGCAGCTTGGTTGGCAGGGGGAGCACTGAAGCTTTCTTT.

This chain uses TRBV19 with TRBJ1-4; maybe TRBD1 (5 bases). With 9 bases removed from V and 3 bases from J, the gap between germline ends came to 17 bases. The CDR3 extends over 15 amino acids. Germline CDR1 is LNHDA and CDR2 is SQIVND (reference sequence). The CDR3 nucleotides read TGTGCCAGCAAAGCCGGGGGGTTGGCTAATGAAAAACTGTTTTTT. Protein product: CASKAGGLANEKLFF.

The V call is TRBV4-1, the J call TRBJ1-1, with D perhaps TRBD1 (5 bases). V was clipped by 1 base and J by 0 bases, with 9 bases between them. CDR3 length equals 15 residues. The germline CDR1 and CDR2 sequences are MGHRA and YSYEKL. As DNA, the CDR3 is TGCGCCAGCAGCCAAGGCGGAGGGGTGAACACTGAAGCTTTCTTT. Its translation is CASSQGGGVNTEAFF.

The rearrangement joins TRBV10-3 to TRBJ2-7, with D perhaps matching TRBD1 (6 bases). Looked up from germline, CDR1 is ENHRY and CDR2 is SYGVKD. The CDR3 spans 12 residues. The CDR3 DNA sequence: TGTGCTCACAGGGCGAGAGCAGGAGAGCAGTACTTC. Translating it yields CAHRARAGEQYF.

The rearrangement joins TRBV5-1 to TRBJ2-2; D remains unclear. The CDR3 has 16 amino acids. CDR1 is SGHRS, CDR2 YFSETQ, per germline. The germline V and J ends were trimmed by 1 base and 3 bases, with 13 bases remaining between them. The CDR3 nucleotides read TGCGCCAGCAGCTTGAACCCCGGTGGAGACACCGGGGAGCTGTTTTTT. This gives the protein CASSLNPGGDTGELFF.

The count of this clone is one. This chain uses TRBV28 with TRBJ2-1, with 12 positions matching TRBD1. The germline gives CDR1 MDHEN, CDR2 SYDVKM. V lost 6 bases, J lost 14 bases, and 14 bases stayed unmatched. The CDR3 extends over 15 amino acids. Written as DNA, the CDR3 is TGTGCCAGCAGGGTACCGGGACAGGGGGCAAGAAGGAAGTTCTTC. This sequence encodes CASRVPGQGARRKFF. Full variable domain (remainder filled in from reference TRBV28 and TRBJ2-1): DVKVTQSSRYLVKRTGEKVFLECVQDMDHENMFWYRQDPGLGLRLIYFSYDVKMKEKGDIPEGYSVSREKKERFSLILESASTNQTSMYLCASRVPGQGARRKFFGPGTRLTVL.